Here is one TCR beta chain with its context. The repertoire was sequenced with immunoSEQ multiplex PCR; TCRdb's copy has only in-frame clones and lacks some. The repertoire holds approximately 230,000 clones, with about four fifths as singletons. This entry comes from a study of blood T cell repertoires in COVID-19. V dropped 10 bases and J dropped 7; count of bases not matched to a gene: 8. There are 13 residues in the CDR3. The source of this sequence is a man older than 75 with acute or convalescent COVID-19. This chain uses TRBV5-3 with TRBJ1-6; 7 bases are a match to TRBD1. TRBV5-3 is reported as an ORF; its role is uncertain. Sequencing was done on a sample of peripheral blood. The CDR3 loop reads CAFRRDRNSPLHF. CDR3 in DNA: TGTGCCTTCCGACGGGACAGAAATTCACCCCTCCACTTT.